This T cell receptor beta chain was retrieved from a study of T cells after yellow fever vaccination. Findings and caveats of the study: Most clones from primary vaccination were detected again post-booster (around 96% CD4, 88% CD8).

This clonotype was seen many times. Its specificity is unknown. There are 16 residues in the CDR3. Germline CDR1 reads SQVTM; CDR2 reads ANQGSEA. Trimming took 4 bases from V and 10 from J; bases not matched to a gene: 19. Making TCR cDNA involved 5'RACE template switching, which added UMIs and a universal primer site. Using its own MiXCR run on the 5' RACE reads, TCRdb lists one record per CDR3 protein. The data hold 200,000 to 250,000 distinct CDR3 sequences, with 6.9% observed a single time. The gene calls are TRBV29-1 and TRBJ2-3; TRBD1 aligns across 8 bases. The sample here was CD4+ T cells sorted from PBMCs, taken 15 days after the yellow fever booster vaccination. The receptor was isolated from a man younger than 40 who received the YFV17D yellow fever vaccine. Here the CDR3 reads CSVVIGQGAAQGAQYF. The CDR3 region has the DNA TGCAGCGTTGTGATTGGGCAGGGGGCTGCCCAGGGGGCGCAGTATTTT.